This entry lists 21 T cell receptor beta chains sequenced from one sample in a study of T cell responses to AZD1222 COVID-19 vaccine. The method was immunoSEQ multiplex PCR; TCRdb's version includes in-frame clones alone and lacks a portion of them. In the table there are tens of thousands of clones, roughly nine tenths of which are singletons. The input for sequencing was peripheral blood, taken on day 0 of AZD1222 vaccination. The receptors come from an adult in good health.

This chain joins TRBV5-1 and TRBJ2-1; 12 bases fit TRBD2. From germline, CDR1 is SGHRS and CDR2 YFSETQ. The CDR3 is made up of 16 amino acids. The V gene end was trimmed by 4 bases and the J gene end by 6 bases; junction bases not matched to a gene: 8. CDR3 amino acids: CASSPTSGRLSNEQFF. The CDR3 DNA follows: TGCGCCAGCAGCCCGACTAGCGGGAGACTAAGCAATGAGCAGTTCTTC.

By sample share, this clone is medium-sized. The chain recombines TRBV11-2 with TRBJ2-7; 7 bases line up with TRBD1. Germline CDR1 is SGHAT and CDR2 is FQNNGV. Trimming took 5 bases from V and 2 from J; bases not matched to a gene: 3. CDR3 length equals 13 residues. CDR3 coding DNA: TGTGCCAGCAGCCGACAGGGCGCCTACGAGCAGTACTTC. Protein: CASSRQGAYEQYF.

This clone showed up just once. The chain combines TRBV10-3 with TRBJ1-1, with 8 nucleotides matching TRBD1. Unmatched junction bases numbered 1, after V lost 0 bases and J lost 1 base. CDR3 size: 15 residues. Per germline, CDR1 ENHRY and CDR2 SYGVKD. The CDR3 DNA reads TGTGCCATCAGTGAGTCAGGACAGGGGAACACTGAAGCTTTCTTT. Translating it yields CAISESGQGNTEAFF.

The chain employs TRBV3-1 (or the pseudogene TRBV3-2) and TRBJ2-7, with 7 bases aligning to TRBD1. With 0 bases clipped from V and 2 bases from J, the junction kept 4 bases outside the gene matches. From germline, CDR1 is LGHDT and CDR2 YNNKEL (reference sequence). The CDR3 sequence is 15 residues long. As DNA, the CDR3 is TGTGCCAGCAGCCAAGAGGGGCAGGGGGCCTACGAGCAGTACTTC. Translated: CASSQEGQGAYEQYF.

This chain connects TRBV5-4 to TRBJ1-2; no reliable D call. Germline loops: CDR1 SGHNT, CDR2 YYREEE (reference sequence). The CDR3 is made up of 14 amino acids. Trimming shortened V by 2 bases and J by 0 bases, and 8 bases separated the two germline ends. The DNA of the CDR3 is TGTGCCAGCAGCTTCGCCAACCCTAACTATGGCTACACCTTC. Translating it yields CASSFANPNYGYTF.

This clone has only a few counts. This chain joins TRBV28 and TRBJ1-5; D gene ambiguous. V gave up 6 bases and J gave up 3 bases, with 12 bases separating them. CDR1 MDHEN and CDR2 SYDVKM come from the germline V gene. The CDR3 is 14 residues long. The CDR3 spells CASSLDRNNQPQHF. The DNA of the CDR3 is TGTGCCAGCAGCCTTGACCGAAACAATCAGCCCCAGCATTTT.

This rearrangement joins TRBV6-4 to TRBJ2-1; D unclear. V lost 4 bases and J lost 2, with 12 bases in between. The CDR3 totals 15 residues. CDR1 and CDR2 from the germline V gene are MRHNA and SNTAGT. CDR3 sequence (DNA): TGTGCCAGCAGTGCCGTTGCTTCAACCTACAATGAGCAGTTCTTC. This sequence encodes CASSAVASTYNEQFF.

The V gene is TRBV18, the J gene TRBJ2-7; D ambiguous. Trimming removed 1 base at V and 0 bases at J, with 7 bases between. Germline CDR1 and CDR2: KGHSH and LQKENI. This CDR3 is built from 14 residues. In DNA, the CDR3 is TGTGCCAGCTCACCACAGGGTCTCTCCTACGAGCAGTACTTC. It is translated as CASSPQGLSYEQYF.

The rearrangement joins TRBV7-3 to TRBJ1-2, with 7 bases fitting TRBD1. The length of the CDR3 is 13 residues. J was trimmed by 8 bases and V by 4 bases; bases with no gene match: 7. Germline V lookup: CDR1 SGHTA, CDR2 FQGTGA. CDR3 in amino acids: CASSSTGLGGYTF. In nucleotides, the CDR3 is TGTGCCAGCAGCTCGACAGGGTTGGGCGGCTACACCTTC. Full variable domain (missing parts from reference TRBV7-3 and TRBJ1-2): GAGVSQTPSNKVTEKGKYVELRCDPISGHTALYWYRQSLGQGPEFLIYFQGTGAADDSGLPNDRFFAVRPEGSVSTLKIQRTERGDSAVYLCASSSTGLGGYTFGSGTRLTVV.

This chain uses TRBV27 with TRBJ1-3; TRBD1 agrees at 8 bases. After removal of 8 bases from V and 0 bases from J, the junction contained 3 bases not matched to a gene. The CDR3 length is 14 residues. Per the germline V gene, CDR1 is MNHEY and CDR2 is SMNVEV (reference sequence). The CDR3 region is CASWDRFSGNTIYF. The CDR3 nucleotides read TGTGCCAGCTGGGACAGGTTCTCTGGAAACACCATATATTTT.

The chain joins TRBV7-2 to TRBJ2-3, with D maybe TRBD1 (5 bases). Trimming took off 1 base at V and 6 bases at J, with 20 bases between the two ends. This CDR3 has 17 residues. CDR1 and CDR2 (germline): SGHTA, FQGNSA. CDR3 sequence reads: CASSLGWQGFGWDTQYF. The CDR3 coding sequence is TGTGCCAGCAGCTTAGGGTGGCAGGGCTTTGGATGGGATACGCAGTATTTT. The full variable domain, with the rest looked up from reference TRBV7-2 and TRBJ2-3, is GAGVSQSPSNKVTEKGKDVELRCDPISGHTALYWYRQSLGQGLEFLIYFQGNSAPDKSGLPSDRFSAERTGGSVSTLTIQRTQQEDSAVYLCASSLGWQGFGWDTQYFGPGTRLTVL.

The V call is TRBV6-6, the J call TRBJ1-6, with TRBD1 identical over 7 bases. J lost 6 bases, V lost 8 bases, and 7 bases had no gene match. CDR1 MNHNY and CDR2 SVGAGI come from the germline V gene (reference sequence). The CDR3 spans 14 residues. CDR3 coding DNA: TGTGCCAGCTTCGGCGACAGGGCTAATTCACCCCTCCACTTT. Its protein is CASFGDRANSPLHF.

The chain combines TRBV6-2 or TRBV6-3 with TRBJ2-1, with 7 positions matching TRBD2. V lost 6 bases to trimming and J lost 6 bases; unmatched junction nucleotides: 8. CDR3 length: 14 amino acids. Looked up from germline, CDR1 is MNHEY and CDR2 is SVGEGT. The chain's CDR3 is CASSRSGLPNEQFF. For the CDR3, the DNA is TGTGCCAGCAGCCGTAGCGGGCTCCCCAATGAGCAGTTCTTC.

The V and J genes are TRBV6-2 or TRBV6-3 and TRBJ2-4, with D perhaps TRBD2 (6 bases). This CDR3 has 18 amino acids. V shed 0 bases and J shed 0 bases, with 15 bases lying between them. Per germline, CDR1 MNHEY and CDR2 SVGEGT. The chain's CDR3 is CASSYSGPRGLAKNIQYF. In nucleotides, the CDR3 is TGTGCCAGCAGTTACTCGGGGCCGCGGGGTCTAGCCAAAAACATTCAGTACTTC.

V is TRBV19 and J is TRBJ1-6; D gene uncertain. This CDR3 comprises 10 residues. V shed 9 bases and J shed 9 bases, with 6 bases lying between them. The germline V gene encodes CDR1 LNHDA and CDR2 SQIVND (reference sequence). CDR3: CASRRSPLHF. CDR3 sequence (DNA): TGTGCCAGCAGGCGTTCACCCCTCCACTTT.

This chain connects TRBV5-6 to TRBJ1-2; D unclear. Germline V gene sequence: CDR1 SGHDT, CDR2 YYEEEE. V lost 7 bases to trimming and J lost 2 bases, with 12 bases between them. This CDR3 comprises 13 residues. This chain's CDR3 is CASGRTANYGYTF. Here the CDR3 DNA reads TGTGCCAGCGGCCGGACGGCGAACTATGGCTACACCTTC.

The V call is TRBV9, the J call TRBJ1-4, with D perhaps matching TRBD1 (5 bases). The CDR3 is 14 residues long. Germline values: CDR1 SGDLS, CDR2 YYNGEE. V was cut by 4 bases and J by 7 bases, with 14 bases left in between. The CDR3 DNA follows: TGTGCCAGCAGCCCCCAACAGGTTTCTGAAAAACTGTTTTTT. Amino acid sequence: CASSPQQVSEKLFF.

The chain has TRBV11-2 and TRBJ1-3; 7 nucleotides agree with TRBD1. V lost 4 bases to trimming and J lost 4 bases; unmatched junction nucleotides: 7. From germline, CDR1 is SGHAT and CDR2 FQNNGV. The CDR3 covers 15 residues. Here the CDR3 reads CASSSTGIAGNTIYF. The CDR3 coding sequence is TGTGCCAGCAGCTCGACAGGGATTGCCGGAAACACCATATATTTT.

The genes are TRBV18 and TRBJ2-5; 7 bases align to TRBD1. Trimming at V came to 0 bases and at J to 10 bases, leaving 20 bases not matched to a gene. The CDR3 sequence is 18 residues long. The germline V gene encodes CDR1 KGHSH and CDR2 LQKENI. CDR3 sequence (DNA): TGTGCCAGCTCACCACCGATTTCGGAGACAGGGAGAACTGGGGACCAGTACTTC. Its protein is CASSPPISETGRTGDQYF. Complete variable domain (other parts from reference TRBV18 and TRBJ2-5): NAGVMQNPRHLVRRRGQEARLRCSPMKGHSHVYWYRQLPEEGLKFMVYLQKENIIDESGMPKERFSAEFPKEGPSILRIQQVVRGDSAAYFCASSPPISETGRTGDQYFGPGTRLLVL.

The chain links TRBV5-1 to TRBJ2-5; 8 nucleotides match TRBD2. V was clipped by 0 bases and J by 5 bases; unmatched bases: 6. The CDR3 is made up of 15 amino acids. The V gene's germline CDR1 is SGHRS and CDR2 YFSETQ. The CDR3 region is CASSLDGRARETQYF. CDR3 sequence (DNA): TGCGCCAGCAGCTTGGACGGGAGGGCCCGGGAGACCCAGTACTTC.

This clone occurred once. The CDR3 sequence: CASTPGGFLANYGYTF. The CDR3 region has the DNA TGTGCCAGCACCCCTGGGGGATTCTTAGCTAACTATGGCTACACCTTC. The chain recombines TRBV5-4 with TRBJ1-2; perhaps TRBD1 as D (5 bases). In germline, CDR1 is SGHNT, CDR2 YYREEE (reference sequence). This CDR3 has 16 residues. V was cut by 6 bases and J by 0 bases, with 18 bases left in between.